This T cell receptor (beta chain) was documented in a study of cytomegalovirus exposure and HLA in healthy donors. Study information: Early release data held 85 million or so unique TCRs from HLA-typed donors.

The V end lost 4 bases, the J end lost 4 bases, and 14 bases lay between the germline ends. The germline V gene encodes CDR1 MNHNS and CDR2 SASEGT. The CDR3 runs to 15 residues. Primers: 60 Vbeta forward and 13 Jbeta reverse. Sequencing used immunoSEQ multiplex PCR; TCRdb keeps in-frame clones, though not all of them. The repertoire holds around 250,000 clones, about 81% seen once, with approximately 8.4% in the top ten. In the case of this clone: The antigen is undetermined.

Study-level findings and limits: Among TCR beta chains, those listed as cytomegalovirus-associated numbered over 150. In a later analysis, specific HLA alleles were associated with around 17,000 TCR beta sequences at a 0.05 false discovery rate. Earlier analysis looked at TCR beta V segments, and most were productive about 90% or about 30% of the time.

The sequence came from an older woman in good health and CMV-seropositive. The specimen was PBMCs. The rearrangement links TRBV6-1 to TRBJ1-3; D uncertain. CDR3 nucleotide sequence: TGTGCCAGCAGTGCAGCCGTTTCTCTGGGAAACACCATATATTTT. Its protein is CASSAAVSLGNTIYF.